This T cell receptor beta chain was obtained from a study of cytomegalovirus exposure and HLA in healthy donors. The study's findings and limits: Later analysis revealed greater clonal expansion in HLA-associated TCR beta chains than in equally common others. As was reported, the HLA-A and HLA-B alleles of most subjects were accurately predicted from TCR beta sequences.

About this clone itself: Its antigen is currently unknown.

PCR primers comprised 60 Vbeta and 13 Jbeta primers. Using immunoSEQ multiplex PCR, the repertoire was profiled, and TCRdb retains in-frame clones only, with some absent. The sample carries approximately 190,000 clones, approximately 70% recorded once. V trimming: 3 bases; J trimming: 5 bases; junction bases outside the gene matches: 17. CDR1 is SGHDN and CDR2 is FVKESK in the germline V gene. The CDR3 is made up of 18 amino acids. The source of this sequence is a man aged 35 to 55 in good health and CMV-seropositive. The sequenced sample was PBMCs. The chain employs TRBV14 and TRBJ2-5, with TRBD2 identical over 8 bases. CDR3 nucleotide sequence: TGTGCCAGCAGCCACCGGGCGGGACTAGAGGCTTGGGGGGAGACCCAGTACTTC. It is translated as CASSHRAGLEAWGETQYF.